Reported below is one TCR beta chain. These data are taken from a study of control samples from healthy donors and cancer patients. The data were produced by immunoSEQ multiplex PCR, yet TCRdb's version contains in-frame clones alone and is incomplete. The sample has around 150,000 clones; approximately 94% are singletons. This CDR3 region has 14 residues. Germline-derived CDR1 and CDR2 are SGHRS and YFSETQ. The ends lost 4 bases at V and 8 bases at J; junction bases unmatched: 7. The chain carries TRBV5-1 and TRBJ1-4, with 8 bases matching TRBD1. The sample taken for sequencing was PBMCs. This receptor was taken from a man aged 55 to 69 with colorectal cancer. CDR3 region: CASSPDRGREKLFF. The CDR3 DNA reads TGCGCCAGCAGCCCTGACAGGGGAAGGGAAAAACTGTTTTTT. The whole variable domain, remainder taken from reference TRBV5-1 and TRBJ1-4, is KAGVTQTPRYLIKTRGQQVTLSCSPISGHRSVSWYQQTPGQGLQFLFEYFSETQRNKGNFPGRFSGRQFSNSRSEMNVSTLELGDSALYLCASSPDRGREKLFFGSGTQLSVL.